These T cell receptor beta chains were read from a single sample in a study of beta chain features in type 1 diabetes. Measured with immunoSEQ multiplex PCR; TCRdb has only the in-frame clones, and not every one. The sample consists of about 180,000 clones, 13% of them appearing once. The sample consisted of central memory CD4+ T cells from blood. These receptors were taken from a woman between 18 and 30 years old in good health. CDR3s include the opening cysteine and the closing phenylalanine or tryptophan. D genes are given only for firm matches. Part of the rows lack a size; the others show once, few, many or a class for expanded clones.

>few|12|TRBJ1-1|TRBV30|.
CAWSGEATEAFF
TGTGCCTGGAGTGGAGAGGCCACTGAAGCTTTCTTT
>.|17|TRBJ2-3|TRBV11-2|.
CASSPSTGAGLTDTQYF
TGTGCCAGCAGCCCCTCAACCGGGGCGGGGCTCACAGATACGCAGTATTTT
>.|15|TRBJ2-1|TRBV5-8|.
CASSLRESDRNEQFF
TGTGCCAGCAGCTTGCGGGAGTCGGATAGAAATGAGCAGTTCTTC
>few|15|TRBJ2-7|TRBV7-2|TRBD2
CASSPLPLLAIEQYF
TGTGCCAGCAGCCCGCTCCCCTTACTAGCGATCGAGCAGTACTTC
>.|14|TRBJ1-2|TRBV4-2|.
CASSQETGFHGYTF
TGTGCCAGCAGCCAAGAAACAGGGTTCCATGGCTACACCTTC
>.|15|TRBJ2-2|TRBV7-8|.
CASSYEGQNTGELFF
TGTGCCAGCAGCTACGAGGGACAGAACACCGGGGAGCTGTTTTTT
>few|14|TRBJ1-2|TRBV5-1|TRBD1
CASSPAGGRVGYTF
TGCGCCAGCAGCCCCGCAGGGGGCAGGGTTGGCTACACCTTC
>.|16|TRBJ2-3|TRBV7-2|TRBD2
CASSLARLAGTDTQYF
TGTGCCAGCAGCTTAGCGAGATTAGCGGGTACAGATACGCAGTATTTT
>.|15|TRBJ2-1|TRBV6-5|.
CASSYPGLSNSEQFF
TGTGCCAGCAGTTACCCGGGACTGTCTAATAGTGAGCAGTTCTTC
>few|13|TRBJ1-2|TRBV7-3|.
CASSETANYGYTF
TGTGCCAGCAGCGAGACAGCTAACTATGGCTACACCTTC
>few|14|TRBJ2-1|TRBV14|TRBD2
CASSPGLAGREQFF
TGTGCCAGCAGCCCGGGACTAGCGGGACGGGAGCAGTTCTTC
>.|14|TRBJ2-7|TRBV5-6|.
CASSPERGSYEQYF
TGTGCCAGCAGCCCGGAACGGGGCTCCTACGAGCAGTACTTC
>.|14|TRBJ1-5|TRBV30|.
CAWSGQISNQPQHF
TGTGCCTGGAGTGGGCAGATTAGCAATCAGCCCCAGCATTTT
>few|17|TRBJ2-1|TRBV5-1|TRBD2
CASSHGSSSGSIYEQFF
TGCGCCAGCAGTCACGGGTCGTCTAGCGGGAGTATCTATGAGCAGTTCTTC
>.|16|TRBJ2-7|TRBV7-3|TRBD2
CASSLKPSGGPWEQYF
TGTGCCAGCAGCTTAAAACCTAGCGGGGGCCCTTGGGAGCAGTACTTC
>few|16|TRBJ1-5|TRBV2|TRBD1
CASSVKGDRRNQPQHF
TGTGCCAGCAGTGTAAAGGGGGACAGACGCAATCAGCCCCAGCATTTT
>few|11|TRBJ2-5|TRBV6-5|.
CASGGGETQYF
TGTGCCAGCGGGGGCGGAGAGACCCAGTACTTC
>few|14|TRBJ2-2|TRBV28|.
CASRHMTETGELFF
TGTGCCAGCAGACATATGACAGAGACCGGGGAGCTGTTTTTT
>.|11|TRBJ2-7|TRBV20-1|.
CNRGRRYEQYF
TGCAATAGGGGCCGAAGATACGAGCAGTACTTC
>few|15|TRBJ1-5|TRBV16|.
CASSPSGRGNQPQHF
TGTGCCAGCAGCCCCAGCGGACGGGGCAATCAGCCCCAGCATTTT
>once|16|TRBJ2-1|TRBV7-6|TRBD1
CASSLRTGGGYNEQFF
TGTGCCAGCAGCTTACGGACAGGGGGCGGCTACAATGAGCAGTTCTTC
>few|12|TRBJ2-3|TRBV28|.
CASAAGRLTQYF
TGTGCCAGCGCGGCGGGCAGACTTACGCAGTATTTT
>few|15|TRBJ1-1|TRBV4-1|.
CASSRTDRLNTEAFF
TGCGCCAGCAGCCGAACGGACAGATTGAACACTGAAGCTTTCTTT
>.|15|TRBJ1-2|TRBV11-2|.
CASSLDRVEIYGYTF
TGTGCCAGCAGCTTAGACCGCGTGGAGATCTATGGCTACACCTTC
>few|11|TRBJ2-1|TRBV10-3|.
CAISENREQFF
TGTGCCATCAGCGAAAACAGAGAGCAGTTCTTC
>.|13|TRBJ2-3|TRBV7-9|.
CASSFTGPRKQYF
TGTGCCAGCAGCTTCACAGGGCCCCGAAAGCAGTATTTT
>few|15|TRBJ2-1|TRBV19|TRBD1
CASSMSGDRSNEQFF
TGTGCCAGTAGTATGTCGGGGGACAGGAGCAATGAGCAGTTCTTC
>.|10|TRBJ1-1|TRBV29-1|.
CSVASGTASF
.
>.|14|TRBJ2-5|TRBV7-6|.
CASSRVRRMKTQYF
TGTGCCAGCAGCCGTGTACGTAGAATGAAGACCCAGTACTTC
>.|13|TRBJ2-1|TRBV27|.
CASTTTRINEQFF
TGTGCCAGCACGACAACGAGAATCAATGAGCAGTTCTTC
>.|11|TRBJ2-1|TRBV6-1|.
CASSYAAEQFF
TGTGCCAGCAGTTACGCGGCGGAGCAGTTCTTC
>few|15|TRBJ1-1|TRBV25-1|.
CASSEREGGNTEAFF
TGTGCCAGCAGTGAAAGGGAGGGTGGCAACACTGAAGCTTTCTTT
>.|14|TRBJ1-5|TRBV5-4|.
CASSFGLGLQPQHF
TGTGCCAGCAGCTTCGGACTGGGACTCCAGCCCCAGCATTTT
>once|16|TRBJ2-1|TRBV7-9|TRBD2
CASSLPGTSKGNEQFF
TGTGCCAGCAGCTTACCCGGGACTAGCAAAGGGAATGAGCAGTTCTTC
>few|15|TRBJ2-7|TRBV11-2|TRBD1
CASSPDRDRAGEQYF
TGTGCCAGCAGCCCAGACCGGGACAGGGCGGGCGAGCAGTACTTC
>.|14|TRBJ2-7|TRBV2|TRBD2
CASSPSGRSYEQYF
TGTGCCAGCAGTCCTAGCGGGAGGTCCTACGAGCAGTACTTC
>few|15|TRBJ2-7|TRBV5-6|.
CASSSRGSHTYEQYF
TGTGCCAGCAGCTCACGAGGGTCACATACCTACGAGCAGTACTTC
>few|13|TRBJ1-1|TRBV9|.
CASSVLGGTEAFF
TGTGCCAGCAGCGTATTAGGGGGCACTGAAGCTTTCTTT
>few|15|TRBJ1-2|TRBV5-6|.
CASSPESGRPYGYTF
TGTGCCAGCAGCCCTGAATCTGGCAGGCCGTATGGCTACACCTTC
>.|19|TRBJ2-6|TRBV4-2|.
CASSFQAGQDFSGANVLTF
TGTGCCAGCAGCTTCCAAGCAGGTCAGGACTTCTCTGGGGCCAACGTCCTGACTTTC
>few|13|TRBJ2-3|TRBV7-6|TRBD2
CASSLEAGGTQYF
TGTGCCAGCAGCTTAGAAGCGGGAGGTACGCAGTATTTT
>many|16|TRBJ2-1|TRBV15|TRBD2
CATRDPSGDSYNEQFF
TGTGCCACCAGAGACCCTAGCGGGGACTCCTACAATGAGCAGTTCTTC
>.|15|TRBJ1-4|TRBV19|TRBD1
CASTDWTGDNEKLFF
TGTGCCAGTACAGATTGGACAGGGGATAATGAAAAACTGTTTTTT
>.|17|TRBJ2-5|TRBV15|TRBD2
CATSRAASGSRQETQYF
TGTGCCACCAGCAGAGCGGCTAGCGGGAGTCGCCAAGAGACCCAGTACTTC
>.|16|TRBJ2-1|TRBV9|TRBD2
CASSALSGRGLNEQFF
TGTGCCAGCAGCGCCCTCAGCGGGAGGGGCCTTAATGAGCAGTTCTTC
>few|17|TRBJ2-1|TRBV7-2|.
CASSLLLSVLSYNEQFF
TGTGCCAGCAGCCTTCTATTAAGCGTACTTTCCTACAATGAGCAGTTCTTC
>few|13|TRBJ2-1|TRBV9|TRBD2
CASSFLAGDEQFF
TGTGCCAGCAGCTTTCTAGCGGGGGATGAGCAGTTCTTC